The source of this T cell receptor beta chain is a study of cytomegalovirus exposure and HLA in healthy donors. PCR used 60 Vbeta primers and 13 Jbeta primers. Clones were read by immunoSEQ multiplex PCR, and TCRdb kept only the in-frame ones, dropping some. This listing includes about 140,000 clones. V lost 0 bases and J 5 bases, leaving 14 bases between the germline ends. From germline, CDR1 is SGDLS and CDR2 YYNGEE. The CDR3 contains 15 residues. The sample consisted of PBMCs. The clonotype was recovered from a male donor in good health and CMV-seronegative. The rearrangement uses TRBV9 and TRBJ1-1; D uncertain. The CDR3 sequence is CASSVVGGSGTEAFF. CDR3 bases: TGTGCCAGCAGCGTAGTGGGAGGGAGTGGTACTGAAGCTTTCTTT.